This TCR beta chain was sequenced in a study of T cells in localized non-small cell lung cancer (dated by TCRdb to 2020 to 2021). Concerning the study at large: Comparing tumors with uninvolved tumor-adjacent lungs, the study looked at the T cell repertoires of fewer than 250 patients with early-stage NSCLC. The cohort was made up of some 240 treatment-naive NSCLC patients whose localized lung tumors had been resected. NSCLC patients had a mean age of roughly 66 years, and 120 to 150 were male and around 110 female.

Regarding this clone: Its antigen remains unidentified. Base qualities were left out, and no much larger clone turns up one base away.

At diagnosis, peripheral blood, uninvolved tumor-adjacent lung and tumor were collected and stored as a combination of fresh-frozen and FFPE material. Blood samples were analyzed as peripheral blood mononuclear cells for TCR repertoire profiling. The paper as a whole reports these results and caveats: Because the study design was exploratory, TCR variables were selected using unadjusted p-values without false-discovery rate correction. Because multi-region sequencing of the tumors was not done, intratumor heterogeneity could not be ruled out. Higher blood T cell density associated with longer overall survival, while higher adjacent-lung clonality associated with shorter survival. Of the top 100 tumor clones, a median of roughly 56 were detected in paired uninvolved adjacent lung; around 27 were also among that lung's top 100. The highest T cell clonality was observed in uninvolved tumor-adjacent lung, where clonality exceeded that of tumor, suggesting that antigenic responses were more focused in uninvolved tumor-adjacent lung.

TCR beta CDR3 regions were sequenced from DNA using the immunoSEQ Assay. Per the source publication's procedure: T cell density was computed as TCR beta template counts normalized to usable DNA estimated by amplifying housekeeping genes. Richness was estimated using the preseqR package, with extrapolation to 400,000 templates for PBMC samples and to 120,000 templates for tissue samples. Clonality was defined as one minus Pielou's evenness. Differential abundance testing on productive amino-acid clonotypes, with a minimum total count of 5 and an alpha of 0.1, was used to identify tissue-enriched TCRs. The Jaccard Index and the Morisita Overlap Index were used to measure how much the repertoires overlapped between compartments. GLIPH clustered TCR beta CDR3s with public tetramer-defined viral CDR3s; viral motifs required at least three viral sequences plus V-gene enrichment. TCRdb limited this immuneACCESS table to in-frame rearrangements with V and J called. A share of clones is missing; checked studies link under half to unresolved V genes, and the rest is unexplained. D and trimming come from the DNA, and the V and J calls and clone size come from that table. For this sample there are 20,000 to 30,000 clones; 80% to 90% appear just once. The ten most abundant clones make up about 1% of the sample.

The germline V gene yields SGHVS for CDR1 and FNYEAQ for CDR2. The CDR3, from cysteine to phenylalanine, totals 16 residues. Solely the CDR3 DNA is kept, with 48 bases framed from the first base. V loses 3 bases of germline sequence and J loses 2 bases, and the interval between the two ends is 11 bases. Sequencing used peripheral blood, obtained before any cancer treatment. The V and J genes are TRBV7-6 and TRBJ2-6; matching of 5 bases hints at TRBD1 as the D gene. This TCR derives from a woman aged 40-69 years with stage I lung adenocarcinoma. The DNA reads as follows: TGTGCCAGCAGCTTCGCACAGGCTACTGGGGCCAACGTCCTGACTTTC. Translated, it reads CASSFAQATGANVLTF.